This TCR beta chain was captured in a study of blood T cell repertoires in COVID-19. Whole-study context: The United States, Italy and Spain were the sources of the acute and convalescent COVID-19 samples. In each case, the material was cDNA or gDNA derived from T cells, B-cell-depleted T cells, or PBMCs.

Under the authors' procedure: Nucleated cell number was recorded as an estimate derived from reference gene primer amplification. Clones were read by immunoSEQ multiplex PCR, and TCRdb kept only the in-frame ones, dropping some. V and J calls and clone size are copied from that table; D and trimming were computed from the DNA. The profile shows some 78,000 clones, roughly 90% of them singletons. The germline V gene has CDR1 SGHNT and CDR2 YYREEE (reference sequence). V dropped 4 bases and J dropped 2 bases, with 9 bases sitting between them. The length of the CDR3 is 14 residues. The receptor comes from a man aged 50 to 60 with active or convalescent COVID-19. Sequenced input: peripheral blood. The chain couples TRBV5-4 to TRBJ1-4, with TRBD1 as a possible D gene (6 bases). The CDR3 DNA reads TGTGCCAGCAGCCCGGACAGCACTAATGAAAAACTGTTTTTT. This encodes CASSPDSTNEKLFF.